This T cell receptor beta chain appears in the sequencing data of a study of CD8 T cells in ankylosing spondylitis. TCRdb called the 5' RACE reads again in MiXCR, with one record for every CDR3 protein. This table has 150,000 to 200,000 distinct CDR3 sequences, roughly 18% appearing once. This clonotype was picked up many times. The germline V gene encodes CDR1 SQVTM and CDR2 ANQGSEA. The CDR3 has 16 amino acids. V was pared by 4 bases and J by 2 bases, with 10 bases of the junction left unmatched. This receptor was obtained from a male donor aged 10 to 35 with ankylosing spondylitis or in good health (not recorded which). The specimen sequenced was blood, either unsorted or a sorted T cell fraction (not recorded which). J is TRBJ2-5 and V is TRBV29-1; 10 bases map to TRBD1. The CDR3 DNA reads TGCAGCGTTGCCGGGACAGGGGTCCTTGAACAAGAGACCCAGTACTTC. Protein: CSVAGTGVLEQETQYF.